This TCR beta chain was captured by sequencing in a study of cytomegalovirus exposure and HLA in healthy donors. The donors comprised healthy bone marrow donors. It was with 60 Vbeta and 13 Jbeta primers that the PCR ran. Libraries were prepared by immunoSEQ multiplex PCR; TCRdb keeps only in-frame clonotypes and omits some of them. There are about 41,000 clones in the sample; roughly 80% occur only once, and approximately 2.8% lies in the top ten. The CDR3 is made up of 16 amino acids. The V end was cut by 4 bases, the J end by 5 bases, with 18 bases between. Germline V gives CDR1 SGHDT, CDR2 YYEEEE.

The sample consisted of PBMCs. The TCR originated in a man in his forties or fifties in good health and CMV-seronegative. The V call is TRBV5-6, the J call TRBJ2-2, with D tentatively TRBD1 (5 bases). The CDR3 DNA reads as TGTGCCAGCAGCCTCCAGGACACAAGTTTTACCGGGGAGCTGTTTTTT. It codes for CASSLQDTSFTGELFF.